This T cell receptor beta chain was found in a study of blood T cell repertoires in COVID-19. Study background: From the United States, Italy and Spain came samples of acute and convalescent COVID-19.

This clone was recorded once. CDR1 is MNHEY and CDR2 is SVGAGI in the germline V gene. Trimming left V 4 bases short and J 5 bases short, with 14 bases between. This CDR3 is 14 amino acids long. Only in-frame clones appear in the TCRdb table, and some are missing; sequencing was by immunoSEQ multiplex PCR. The table lists roughly 250,000 clones, 80% to 90% of them singletons, with roughly 7.8% in the top ten. The sequence was obtained from a man in his forties with active or convalescent COVID-19. V and J are TRBV6-5 and TRBJ1-1; D is possibly TRBD1 (6 bases). Sequencing input: peripheral blood. CDR3: CASSLGGEKTEAFF. The DNA of the CDR3 is TGTGCCAGCAGTTTAGGGGGGGAAAAAACTGAAGCTTTCTTT.